Below are 22 T cell receptor beta chains sequenced from a single sample in a study of T cell responses to AZD1222 COVID-19 vaccine. Some clones are missing from TCRdb's copy, which holds only in-frame ones; the method was immunoSEQ multiplex PCR. The sample lists 150,000 to 200,000 clones, around 94% occurring once. The material was peripheral blood, obtained on day 0 of AZD1222 vaccination. These TCRs come from an adult in good health.

V and J are TRBV2 and TRBJ1-2; D gene ambiguous. The V gene lost 7 bases and the J gene lost 0 bases, with 15 bases spanning the gap. Germline V lookup: CDR1 SNHLY, CDR2 FYNNEI. This CDR3 comprises 15 residues. CDR3 sequence reads: CASIGIPRANYGYTF. DNA for the CDR3: TGTGCCAGCATCGGAATTCCCCGGGCTAACTATGGCTACACCTTC.

This clone was counted between two and nine times. The chain is built from TRBV4-1 and TRBJ1-2, with D possibly being TRBD1 (5 bases). Trimming cost V 3 bases and J 7 bases, with 15 bases left between them. Germline loops: CDR1 MGHRA, CDR2 YSYEKL. The CDR3 has 14 residues. The CDR3 DNA reads TGCGCCAGCAGCCACGGGGACGGACCCCGTGGCTACACCTTC. It codes for CASSHGDGPRGYTF.

The chain has TRBV2 and TRBJ2-3; D is possibly TRBD1 or TRBD2 (5 bases each). The CDR3 loop spans 17 amino acids. The V gene lost 5 bases and the J gene lost 0 bases, with 18 bases spanning the gap. Per the germline V gene, CDR1 is SNHLY and CDR2 is FYNNEI. DNA for the CDR3: TGTGCCAGCAGTCATAACCCCCGGGACCCAAGCACAGATACGCAGTATTTT. It is translated as CASSHNPRDPSTDTQYF.

This chain uses TRBV28 with TRBJ2-2; possibly TRBD1 or TRBD2 for D (5 bases each). The length of the CDR3 is 14 residues. V was clipped by 10 bases and J by 2 bases, with 14 bases between them. Germline assignment: CDR1 MDHEN and CDR2 SYDVKM. The CDR3 here is CATPGGRNTGELFF. The CDR3 region has the DNA TGTGCCACCCCTGGGGGACGAAACACCGGGGAGCTGTTTTTT.

The chain links TRBV7-9 to TRBJ2-2; TRBD2 matches at 8 bases. In germline, CDR1 is SEHNR, CDR2 FQNEAQ (reference sequence). CDR3 length: 16 amino acids. With V trimmed by 1 base and J by 7 bases, 8 bases remained unmatched. This CDR3 reads CASSLGLAGIVGELFF. The CDR3 DNA sequence: TGTGCCAGCAGCTTAGGGCTAGCGGGTATCGTCGGGGAGCTGTTTTTT.

The chain links TRBV2 to TRBJ2-2; D is undetermined. Germline loops: CDR1 SNHLY, CDR2 FYNNEI. There are 12 residues in the CDR3. The V gene lost 7 bases and the J gene lost 2 bases, with 5 bases spanning the gap. CDR3 DNA sequence: TGTGCCAGCAACCCTAACACCGGGGAGCTGTTTTTT. As protein: CASNPNTGELFF.

The chain uses TRBV28 and TRBJ1-3, with 7 bases fitting TRBD1. This CDR3 comprises 15 residues. V trimming: 7 bases; J trimming: 5 bases; junction bases outside the gene matches: 11. Germline V lookup: CDR1 MDHEN, CDR2 SYDVKM. DNA for the CDR3: TGTGCCAGCACTCTCGGGGGACAGATGAGAAACACCATATATTTT. This codes for CASTLGGQMRNTIYF.

The V call is TRBV5-4, the J call TRBJ1-1; possible D gene TRBD1, 5 bases. The germline V gene encodes CDR1 SGHNT and CDR2 YYREEE (reference sequence). The CDR3 runs 13 residues. V shed 4 bases and J shed 6 bases, with 13 bases lying between them. Here the CDR3 DNA reads TGTGCCAGCAGCGGGAGCAGGGAATCTGAAGCTTTCTTT. Amino acid sequence: CASSGSRESEAFF.

This chain joins TRBV7-2 and TRBJ1-2; D call uncertain. Trimming pared 1 base from V and 4 bases from J, leaving 16 bases between. This CDR3 spans 16 amino acids. From germline, CDR1 is SGHTA and CDR2 FQGNSA. For the CDR3, the DNA is TGTGCCAGCAGCTTAGAGGGCCCAGGATTCGGCTATGGCTACACCTTC. Translated, it gives CASSLEGPGFGYGYTF.

The chain joins TRBV5-4 to TRBJ1-1; 8 bases agree with TRBD1. With V trimmed by 0 bases and J by 1 base, 11 bases remained unmatched. The CDR3 length is 18 residues. CDR1 is SGHNT and CDR2 is YYREEE in the germline V gene (reference sequence). CDR3 coding DNA: TGTGCCAGCAGCTTGGCGGGGGGCAGGGGGCCATCGAACACTGAAGCTTTCTTT. Its protein product is CASSLAGGRGPSNTEAFF. Combining the CDR3 with reference TRBV5-4 and TRBJ1-1 gives the whole variable domain ETGVTQSPTHLIKTRGQQVTLRCSSQSGHNTVSWYQQALGQGPQFIFQYYREEENGRGNFPPRFSGLQFPNYSSELNVNALELDDSALYLCASSLAGGRGPSNTEAFFGQGTRLTVV.

CDR3 in amino acids: CASSILGQLNTEAFF. The DNA of the CDR3 is TGTGCCAGTAGTATCCTGGGACAGTTAAACACTGAAGCTTTCTTT. This rearrangement joins TRBV19 to TRBJ1-1; 7 bases fit TRBD1. The CDR3 has 15 amino acids. The junction had 6 bases not matched to a gene; V was cut back by 3 bases and J by 2 bases. Per the germline V gene, CDR1 is LNHDA and CDR2 is SQIVND (reference sequence). The full variable domain, its missing parts supplied by reference TRBV19 and TRBJ1-1, is DGGITQSPKYLFRKEGQNVTLSCEQNLNHDAMYWYRQDPGQGLRLIYYSQIVNDFQKGDIAEGYSVSREKKESFPLTVTSAQKNPTAFYLCASSILGQLNTEAFFGQGTRLTVV.

The chain joins TRBV6-5 to TRBJ1-2, with 7 bases aligning to TRBD1. The CDR3 totals 13 residues. With 8 bases clipped from V and 4 bases from J, the junction kept 7 bases outside the gene matches. Germline CDR1 is MNHEY and CDR2 is SVGAGI. CDR3 sequence: CASVQGMAYGYTF. The CDR3 region has the DNA TGTGCCAGCGTACAGGGGATGGCCTATGGCTACACCTTC.

The table lists this clone with a count of one. The rearrangement links TRBV25-1 to TRBJ2-2; no reliable D call. The germline gives CDR1 MGHDK, CDR2 SYGVNS. Trimming stripped 1 base from V and 6 bases from J, with 12 bases between. The CDR3 length is 15 residues. The CDR3 region is CASSEFGLNPGELFF. The CDR3 DNA reads as TGTGCCAGCAGTGAATTTGGCCTAAACCCCGGGGAGCTGTTTTTT.

V gene TRBV28 combines with J gene TRBJ1-1; D uncertain. The CDR3 runs 13 residues. The germline V gene encodes CDR1 MDHEN and CDR2 SYDVKM. V was clipped by 5 bases and J by 0 bases, with 7 bases between them. CDR3 DNA: TGTGCCAGCAGTCGACACTTGAACACTGAAGCTTTCTTT. Translating it yields CASSRHLNTEAFF.

V usage is TRBV27 and J usage is TRBJ1-2, with D unclear. Trimming shortened V by 3 bases and J by 4 bases, and 12 bases separated the two germline ends. The CDR3 loop spans 14 amino acids. Per the germline V gene, CDR1 is MNHEY and CDR2 is SMNVEV (reference sequence). CDR3 nucleotide sequence: TGTGCCAGCAGTTTTTCAGGAACCCCCTATGGCTACACCTTC. Its translation: CASSFSGTPYGYTF.

The rearrangement joins TRBV6-5 to TRBJ1-5; D gene uncertain. Trimming pared 4 bases from V and 9 bases from J, leaving 10 bases between. CDR3 length: 12 residues. In germline, CDR1 is MNHEY, CDR2 SVGAGI. In nucleotides, the CDR3 is TGTGCCAGCAGTTCGACGGGGAGGCCCCAGCATTTT. Protein: CASSSTGRPQHF.

J is TRBJ1-4 and V is TRBV19; D call uncertain. CDR3 length: 13 residues. The germline gives CDR1 LNHDA, CDR2 SQIVND (reference sequence). V gave up 9 bases and J gave up 3 bases, with 11 bases separating them. CDR3 sequence reads: CASGPGSNEKLFF. The CDR3, as DNA: TGTGCCAGCGGGCCGGGTTCTAATGAAAAACTGTTTTTT.

The rearrangement uses TRBV14 and TRBJ2-1, with D uncertain. The CDR3 spans 17 residues. V was cut by 0 bases and J by 5 bases, with 17 bases left in between. Germline assignment: CDR1 SGHDN and CDR2 FVKESK. CDR3 sequence reads: CASSQDPQRNRDNEQFF. The CDR3 region has the DNA TGTGCCAGCAGCCAAGACCCCCAAAGGAATAGGGACAATGAGCAGTTCTTC.

A few counts support this clone. The gene calls are TRBV6-2 or TRBV6-3 and TRBJ2-5, with 13 bases fitting TRBD2. The CDR3 contains 15 residues. V shed 8 bases and J 9 bases; nucleotides not matched to a gene: 12. CDR1 and CDR2 from the germline V gene are MNHEY and SVGEGT. The CDR3 loop reads CASGFRTSGGAAQYF. The CDR3 DNA reads as TGTGCCAGCGGTTTCCGAACTAGCGGGGGGGCGGCCCAGTACTTC.

This chain joins TRBV6-5 and TRBJ2-3; 8 bases line up with TRBD2. This CDR3 comprises 12 residues. Unmatched junction bases numbered 3, after V lost 4 bases and J lost 9 bases. Per germline, CDR1 MNHEY and CDR2 SVGAGI. This CDR3 is CASSSGGRTQYF. The CDR3 DNA follows: TGTGCCAGCAGTTCGGGAGGGCGAACGCAGTATTTT.

V usage is TRBV28 and J usage is TRBJ1-5, with 9 bases fitting TRBD1. The length of the CDR3 is 17 residues. Germline CDR1 MDHEN, CDR2 SYDVKM. V was pared by 3 bases and J by 7 bases, with 13 bases of the junction left unmatched. CDR3 nucleotide sequence: TGTGCCAGCAGTTTGCGGGGGACAGGGAATGTATGGCAGCCCCAGCATTTT. Translating it yields CASSLRGTGNVWQPQHF.

J is TRBJ1-4 and V is TRBV7-2, with D hard to call. Deletions cut 0 bases from V and 7 bases from J, with 6 bases between. CDR1 and CDR2 (germline): SGHTA, FQGNSA. The CDR3 spans 13 residues. The DNA of the CDR3 is TGTGCCAGCAGCTTAGCACGGGGTGAAAAACTGTTTTTT. Its translation is CASSLARGEKLFF.